The TCR beta chain described here comes from a study of blood T cell repertoires in COVID-19 (dated by TCRdb to the early 2020s). About the investigation overall: Samples covering the acute and convalescent phases of COVID-19 were provided by collaborators in the United States, Italy and Spain. The prospective study material was composed of cDNA or gDNA derived from T cells, B-cell-depleted T cells, or PBMCs. Subjects who had been exposed to COVID-19, were actively infected with it, or had recovered from it provided the deeply sampled blood TCRbeta repertoires that made up the dataset. A freely available public database, intended as a resource for researchers studying the immune response to SARS-CoV-2, is where the repertoires were released. Samples came from the ongoing ImmuneRACE study (first 160 participants) plus 1,254 subjects from 6 global collaborators. The sample metadata nearly always contained a de-identified subject ID, COVID-19 status, age in years and sex. Where available, HLA class I and class II types were obtained from metadata supplied by the sample provider rather than from assay-based typing.

What the authors observed across the whole study: Clinical and demographic metadata were provided uncurated, with the amount varying by source and participant.

Whole blood was collected in K2EDTA tubes by collaborating institutions according to the institutions' own protocols. Collaborator samples were shipped for TCRbeta analysis as frozen whole blood, isolated PBMCs, or DNA extracted from either sample type. TCRbeta CDR3 regions were amplified from genomic DNA using the immunoSEQ Assay, a bias-controlled multiplex PCR. In the source study's methods: The number of nucleated cells in each sample was estimated from the amplification of reference gene primers within the assay. Sequence reads were collapsed and filtered to measure the absolute abundance of every unique TCRbeta CDR3 rearrangement. For each sample, productive Simpson clonality was calculated by taking the square root of Simpson's diversity index across productive rearrangements. TCRdb limited this immuneACCESS table to in-frame rearrangements with V and J called. A share of clones is missing; checked studies link under half to unresolved V genes, and the rest is unexplained. V and J calls and clone size follow that table, whereas D and trimming were derived from the DNA. The table for this sample lists fewer than 250,000 clones; around 80% of them were counted only once. The ten most abundant clones make up 6.9% of the sample.

Trimming takes 0 bases from V and 4 bases from J, and the germline ends sit 13 bases apart. Based on the germline V gene, the CDR1 and CDR2 sequences are SGHRS and YFSETQ. The CDR3 holds 15 amino acids from the cysteine to the phenylalanine. Solely the CDR3 DNA is kept, with 45 bases framed from the first base. In regard to this clone: Its antigen is unknown. Base qualities are not provided; no much larger clone lies one nucleotide away.

The chain is made from TRBV5-1 and TRBJ1-2; the D gene cannot be named for sure. This TCR derives from a man in his sixties with acute or convalescent COVID-19. Sequencing used peripheral blood. CDR3 reads: CASSLEYEGSYGYTF. The DNA is TGCGCCAGCAGCTTGGAATACGAGGGATCCTATGGCTACACCTTC.